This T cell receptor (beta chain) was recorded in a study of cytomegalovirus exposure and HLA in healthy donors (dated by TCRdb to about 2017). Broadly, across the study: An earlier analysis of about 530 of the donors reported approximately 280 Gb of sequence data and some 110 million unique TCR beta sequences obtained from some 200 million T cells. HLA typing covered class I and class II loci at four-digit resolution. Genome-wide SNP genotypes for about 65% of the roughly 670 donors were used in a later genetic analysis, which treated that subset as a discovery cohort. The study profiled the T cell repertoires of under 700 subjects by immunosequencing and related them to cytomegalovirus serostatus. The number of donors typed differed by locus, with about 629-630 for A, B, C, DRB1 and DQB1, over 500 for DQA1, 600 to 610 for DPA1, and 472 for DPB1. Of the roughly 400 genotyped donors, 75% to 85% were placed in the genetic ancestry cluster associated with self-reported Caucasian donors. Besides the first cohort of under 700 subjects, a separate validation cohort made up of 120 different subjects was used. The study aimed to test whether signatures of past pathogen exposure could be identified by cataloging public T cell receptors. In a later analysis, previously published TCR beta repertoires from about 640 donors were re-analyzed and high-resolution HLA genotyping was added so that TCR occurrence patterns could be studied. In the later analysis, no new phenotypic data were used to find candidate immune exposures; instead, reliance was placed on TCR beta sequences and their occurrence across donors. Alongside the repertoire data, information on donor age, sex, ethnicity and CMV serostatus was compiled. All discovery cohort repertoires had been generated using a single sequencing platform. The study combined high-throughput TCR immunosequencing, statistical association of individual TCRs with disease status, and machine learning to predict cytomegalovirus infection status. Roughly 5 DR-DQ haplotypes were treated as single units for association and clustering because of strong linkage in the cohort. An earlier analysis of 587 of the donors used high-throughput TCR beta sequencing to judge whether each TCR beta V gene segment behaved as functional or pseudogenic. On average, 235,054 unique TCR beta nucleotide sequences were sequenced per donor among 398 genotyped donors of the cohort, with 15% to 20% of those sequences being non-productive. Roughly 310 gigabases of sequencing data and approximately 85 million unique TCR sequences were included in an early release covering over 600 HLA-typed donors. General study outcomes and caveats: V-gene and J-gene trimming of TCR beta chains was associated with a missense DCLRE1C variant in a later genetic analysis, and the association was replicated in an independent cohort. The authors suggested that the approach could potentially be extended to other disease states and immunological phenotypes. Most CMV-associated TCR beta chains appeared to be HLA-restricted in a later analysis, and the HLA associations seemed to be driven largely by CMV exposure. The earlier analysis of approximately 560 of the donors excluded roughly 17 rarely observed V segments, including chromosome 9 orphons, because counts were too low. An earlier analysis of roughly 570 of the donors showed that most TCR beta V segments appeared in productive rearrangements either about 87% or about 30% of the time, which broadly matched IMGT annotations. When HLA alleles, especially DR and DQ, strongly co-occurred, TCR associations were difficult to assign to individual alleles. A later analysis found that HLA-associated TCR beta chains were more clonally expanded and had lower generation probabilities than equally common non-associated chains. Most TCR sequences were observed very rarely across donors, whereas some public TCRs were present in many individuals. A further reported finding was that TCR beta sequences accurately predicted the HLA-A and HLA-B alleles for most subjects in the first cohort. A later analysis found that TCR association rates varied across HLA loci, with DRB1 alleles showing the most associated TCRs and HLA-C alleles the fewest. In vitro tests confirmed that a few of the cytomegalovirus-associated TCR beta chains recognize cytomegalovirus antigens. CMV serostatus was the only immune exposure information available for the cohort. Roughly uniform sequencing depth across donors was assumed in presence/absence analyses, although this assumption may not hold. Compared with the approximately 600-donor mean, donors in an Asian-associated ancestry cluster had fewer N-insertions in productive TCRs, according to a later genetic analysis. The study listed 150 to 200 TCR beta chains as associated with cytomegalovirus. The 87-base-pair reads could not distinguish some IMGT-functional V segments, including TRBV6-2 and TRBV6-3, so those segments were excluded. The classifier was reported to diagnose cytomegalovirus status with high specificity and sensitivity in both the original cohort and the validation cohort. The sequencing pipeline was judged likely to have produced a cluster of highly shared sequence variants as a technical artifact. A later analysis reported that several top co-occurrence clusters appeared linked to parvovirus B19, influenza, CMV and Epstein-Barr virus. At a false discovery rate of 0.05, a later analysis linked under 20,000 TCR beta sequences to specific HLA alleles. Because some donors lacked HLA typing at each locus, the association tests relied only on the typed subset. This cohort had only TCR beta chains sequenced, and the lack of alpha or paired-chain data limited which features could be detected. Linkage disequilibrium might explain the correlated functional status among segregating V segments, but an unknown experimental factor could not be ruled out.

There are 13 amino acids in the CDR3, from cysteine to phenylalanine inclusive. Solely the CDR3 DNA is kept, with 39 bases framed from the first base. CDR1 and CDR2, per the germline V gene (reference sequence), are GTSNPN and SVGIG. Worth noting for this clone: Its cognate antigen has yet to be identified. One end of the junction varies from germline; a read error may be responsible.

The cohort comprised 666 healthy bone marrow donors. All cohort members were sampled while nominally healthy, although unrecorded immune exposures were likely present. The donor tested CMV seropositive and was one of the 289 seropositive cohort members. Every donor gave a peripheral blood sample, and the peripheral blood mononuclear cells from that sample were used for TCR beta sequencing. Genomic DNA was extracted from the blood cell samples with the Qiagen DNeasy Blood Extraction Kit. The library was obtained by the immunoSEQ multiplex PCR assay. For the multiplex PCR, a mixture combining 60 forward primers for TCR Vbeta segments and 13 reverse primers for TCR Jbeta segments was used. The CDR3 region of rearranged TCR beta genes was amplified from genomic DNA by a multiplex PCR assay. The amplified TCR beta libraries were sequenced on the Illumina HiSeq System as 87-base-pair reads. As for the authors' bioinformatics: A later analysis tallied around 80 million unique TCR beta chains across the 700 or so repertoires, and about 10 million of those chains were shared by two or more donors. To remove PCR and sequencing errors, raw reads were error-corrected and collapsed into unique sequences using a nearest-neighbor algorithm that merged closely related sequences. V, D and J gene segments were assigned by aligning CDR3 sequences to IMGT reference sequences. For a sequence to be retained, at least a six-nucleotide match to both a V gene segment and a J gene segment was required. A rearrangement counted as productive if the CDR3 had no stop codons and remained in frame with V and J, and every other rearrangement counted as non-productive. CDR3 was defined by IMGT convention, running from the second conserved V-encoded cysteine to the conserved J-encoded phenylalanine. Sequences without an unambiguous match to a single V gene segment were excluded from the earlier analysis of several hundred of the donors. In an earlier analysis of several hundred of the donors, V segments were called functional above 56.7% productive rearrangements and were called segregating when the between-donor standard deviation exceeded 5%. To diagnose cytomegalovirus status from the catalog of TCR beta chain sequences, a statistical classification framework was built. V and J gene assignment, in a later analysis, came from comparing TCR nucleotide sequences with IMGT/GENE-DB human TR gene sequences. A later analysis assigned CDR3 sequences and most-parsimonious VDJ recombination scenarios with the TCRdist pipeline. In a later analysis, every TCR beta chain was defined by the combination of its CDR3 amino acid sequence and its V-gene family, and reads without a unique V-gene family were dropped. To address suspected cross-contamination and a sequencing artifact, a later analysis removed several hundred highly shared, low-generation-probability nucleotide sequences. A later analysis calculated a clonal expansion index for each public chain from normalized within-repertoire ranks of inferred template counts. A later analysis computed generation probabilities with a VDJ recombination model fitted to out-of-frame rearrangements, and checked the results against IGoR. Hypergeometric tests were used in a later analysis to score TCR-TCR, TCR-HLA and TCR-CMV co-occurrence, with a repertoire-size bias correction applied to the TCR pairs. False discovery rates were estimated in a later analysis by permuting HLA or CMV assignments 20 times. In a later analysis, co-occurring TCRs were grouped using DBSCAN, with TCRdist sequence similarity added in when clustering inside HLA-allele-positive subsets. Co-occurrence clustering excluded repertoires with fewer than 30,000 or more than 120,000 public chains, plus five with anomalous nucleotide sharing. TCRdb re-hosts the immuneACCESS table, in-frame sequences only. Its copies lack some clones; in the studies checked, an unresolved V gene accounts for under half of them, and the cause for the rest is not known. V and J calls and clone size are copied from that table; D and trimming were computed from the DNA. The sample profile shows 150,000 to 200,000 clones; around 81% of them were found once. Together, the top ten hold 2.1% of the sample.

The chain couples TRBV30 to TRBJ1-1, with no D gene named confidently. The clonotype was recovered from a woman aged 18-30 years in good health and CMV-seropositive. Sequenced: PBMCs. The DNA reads TGTGCCTGGAGTAACGGGTTTTACACTGAAACTTTCTTT. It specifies CAWSNGFYTETFF.